The 31 T cell receptor beta chains below all came from one sample that was sequenced in a study of identical twins' blood T cells. TCRdb used MiXCR to reprocess the 5' RACE reads, holding one entry per CDR3 protein. The data hold about 370,000 distinct CDR3 sequences, with 28% observed a single time. Source material: PBMCs. Every receptor here comes from a woman aged 18-55 years in good health.

The chain employs TRBV29-1 and TRBJ1-2, with D unclear. The germline CDR1 and CDR2 sequences are SQVTM and ANQGSEA. This CDR3 contains 10 residues. V gave up 7 bases and J gave up 4 bases, with 7 bases separating them. For the CDR3, the DNA is TGCAGCGCTGAGTTCTATGGCTACACCTTC. Its protein is CSAEFYGYTF. Combining the CDR3 with reference TRBV29-1 and TRBJ1-2 gives the whole variable domain SAVISQKPSRDICQRGTSLTIQCQVDSQVTMMFWYRQQPGQSLTLIATANQGSEATYESGFVIDKFPISRPNLTFSTLTVSNMSPEDSSIYLCSAEFYGYTFGSGTRLTVV.

A few counts support this clonotype. This chain uses TRBV19 with TRBJ2-7; a possible D gene is TRBD1 (5 bases). CDR1 is LNHDA, CDR2 SQIVND, per germline (reference sequence). CDR3 length: 15 residues. With 3 bases removed from V and 0 bases from J, the gap between germline ends came to 12 bases. This chain's CDR3 is CASSMVAGSSYEQYF. As DNA, the CDR3 is TGTGCCAGTAGTATGGTGGCAGGGTCCTCCTACGAGCAGTACTTC.

In its sample, this clonotype was seen a few times. This chain uses TRBV7-3 with TRBJ1-2; 8 bases fit TRBD1. In germline, CDR1 is SGHTA, CDR2 FQGTGA. The CDR3 consists of 15 residues. Trimming took 4 bases from V and 8 from J; bases not matched to a gene: 12. CDR3 sequence reads: CASSSQIGQGEGYTF. CDR3 nucleotide sequence: TGTGCCAGCAGCTCTCAAATCGGACAGGGAGAAGGCTACACCTTC.

This clonotype came up a few times. The CDR3 spells CASSLGDYTDTQYF. For the CDR3, the DNA is TGCGCCAGCAGCTTAGGGGACTACACAGATACGCAGTATTTT. The chain employs TRBV5-1 and TRBJ2-3; 7 bases agree with TRBD2. V lost 2 bases and J lost 2; bases outside the gene matches: 2. The length of the CDR3 is 14 residues. In germline, CDR1 is SGHRS, CDR2 YFSETQ.

The gene calls are TRBV29-1 and TRBJ2-1; TRBD2 matches at 9 bases. CDR1 and CDR2 (germline): SQVTM, ANQGSEA. There are 13 residues in the CDR3. J gave up 2 bases and V 5 bases, and 1 base lay outside the gene matches. CDR3 residues: CSVPSGTYNEQFF. The DNA of the CDR3 is TGCAGCGTTCCTAGCGGGACCTACAATGAGCAGTTCTTC.

This clonotype was counted ten times or more. The CDR3: CASSVGGVYGYTF. CDR3 DNA: TGTGCCAGCAGTGTCGGGGGAGTTTATGGCTACACCTTC. The chain carries TRBV9 and TRBJ1-2; a weak D match, TRBD1 (5 bases). In germline, CDR1 is SGDLS, CDR2 YYNGEE. The length of the CDR3 is 13 residues. V lost 5 bases and J lost 5, with 13 bases in between.

The CDR3 sequence is CASEQPPGQVTLPKTTDTQYF. DNA for the CDR3: TGTGCCAGCGAACAACCCCCGGGACAGGTCACACTTCCAAAGACCACAGATACGCAGTATTTT. This chain links TRBV11-2 with TRBJ2-3; 8 bases map to TRBD1. This CDR3 comprises 21 residues. The germline gives CDR1 SGHAT, CDR2 FQNNGV. Trimming cost V 8 bases and J 2 bases; bases outside gene matches: 27.

In its sample, this clonotype was seen a few times. V and J are TRBV7-2 and TRBJ2-3; 9 bases match TRBD2. V gave up 8 bases and J gave up 3 bases; unmatched junction bases: 15. Germline CDR1 is SGHTA and CDR2 is FQGNSA. The length of the CDR3 is 17 residues. The CDR3 sequence is CASHSMEAGGWTDTQYF. Written as DNA, the CDR3 is TGTGCCAGCCATTCCATGGAAGCGGGGGGTTGGACAGATACGCAGTATTTT. Based on the CDR3 plus reference TRBV7-2 and TRBJ2-3, the full variable domain is GAGVSQSPSNKVTEKGKDVELRCDPISGHTALYWYRQSLGQGLEFLIYFQGNSAPDKSGLPSDRFSAERTGGSVSTLTIQRTQQEDSAVYLCASHSMEAGGWTDTQYFGPGTRLTVL.

Comment on this clonotype: At one boundary the junction diverges from the germline segment, which might be a read error. The chain has TRBV6-5 and TRBJ1-1; D may be TRBD1 (6 bases). The CDR3 totals 13 residues. CDR1 is MNHEY, CDR2 SVGAGI, per germline. CDR3: CAGSYRVLSEAFF. For the CDR3, the DNA is TGTGCCGGCAGTTACAGGGTTTTATCTGAAGCTTTCTTT.

This clonotype has a handful of counts. CDR3 sequence reads: CSVLGSPGANVLTF. The CDR3 DNA reads TGCAGCGTTTTGGGGTCCCCTGGGGCCAACGTCCTGACTTTC. The chain is built from TRBV29-1 and TRBJ2-6; no clear D gene. Deletions cut 5 bases from V and 2 bases from J, with 10 bases between. This CDR3 is built from 14 residues. The germline V gene encodes CDR1 SQVTM and CDR2 ANQGSEA.

This clonotype was seen repeatedly, ten times or more. The chain links TRBV29-1 to TRBJ1-2; D unclear. CDR3 length: 12 residues. Germline values: CDR1 SQVTM, CDR2 ANQGSEA. V lost 3 bases to trimming and J lost 9 bases, with 14 bases between them. The CDR3 sequence: CSVEIDEVRYTF. The CDR3 DNA is TGCAGCGTTGAGATAGACGAGGTGCGCTACACCTTC.

J is TRBJ1-2 and V is TRBV20-1; 8 bases agree with TRBD1. V trimming: 2 bases; J trimming: 4 bases; junction bases outside the gene matches: 9. Germline V gene lookup returns CDR1 DFQATT and CDR2 SNEGSKA (reference sequence). The CDR3 covers 15 residues. CDR3 sequence: CSARSGTGVGYGYTF. Written as DNA, the CDR3 is TGCAGTGCTAGATCGGGGACAGGCGTTGGCTATGGCTACACCTTC.

This chain uses TRBV29-1 with TRBJ2-2; possible D gene TRBD2, 6 bases. The CDR3 has 13 amino acids. Trimming stripped 2 bases from V and 8 bases from J, with 12 bases between. Germline loops: CDR1 SQVTM, CDR2 ANQGSEA. The chain's CDR3 is CSVELGEAGELFF. Written as DNA, the CDR3 is TGCAGCGTTGAATTGGGGGAGGCTGGGGAGCTGTTTTTT.

The CDR3 coding sequence is TGTGCCACCAGTGACGGGAACTATGGCTACACCTTC. Its translation is CATSDGNYGYTF. The rearrangement joins TRBV24-1 to TRBJ1-2; D gene uncertain. Trimming stripped 4 bases from V and 2 bases from J, with 4 bases between. The CDR3 has 12 residues. Germline V gene data show CDR1 as KGHDR and CDR2 as SFDVKD.

This clonotype was detected many times. The V and J genes are TRBV9 and TRBJ2-3; possibly TRBD2 for D (6 bases). With 3 bases removed from V and 1 base from J, the gap between germline ends came to 12 bases. The V gene's germline CDR1 is SGDLS and CDR2 YYNGEE. This CDR3 has 15 residues. Here the CDR3 reads CASSEPSAGTDTQYF. CDR3 coding DNA: TGTGCCAGCAGCGAACCTAGCGCGGGCACAGATACGCAGTATTTT. Complete variable domain (other parts from reference TRBV9 and TRBJ2-3): DSGVTQTPKHLITATGQRVTLRCSPRSGDLSVYWYQQSLDQGLQFLIQYYNGEERAKGNILERFSAQQFPDLHSELNLSSLELGDSALYFCASSEPSAGTDTQYFGPGTRLTVL.

As regards this clonotype: One end of the junction does not line up with germline, which may come from a read error. The chain carries TRBV6-2 or TRBV6-3 and TRBJ1-1; D not certain. Germline lookup yields CDR1 MNHEY and CDR2 SVGEGT. There are 15 residues in the CDR3. This CDR3 reads CASSYGLVRNTEALF. In DNA form, the CDR3 reads TGTGCCAGCAGTTACGGTCTCGTGAGGAACACTGAAGCTTTATTT.

V usage is TRBV11-2 and J usage is TRBJ2-7; a possible D gene is TRBD2 (6 bases). Germline-derived CDR1 and CDR2 are SGHAT and FQNNGV. V gave up 5 bases and J gave up 3 bases, with 20 bases separating them. The CDR3 extends over 16 amino acids. CDR3 region: CASSTLSMSGFYEQYF. The CDR3 DNA sequence: TGTGCCAGCAGCACCCTTTCGATGAGCGGGTTCTACGAGCAGTACTTC.

This clonotype was observed once. The chain links TRBV5-1 to TRBJ2-7, with D hard to call. Germline CDR1 reads SGHRS; CDR2 reads YFSETQ. The CDR3 loop spans 13 amino acids. The V gene lost 4 bases and the J gene lost 2 bases, with 10 bases spanning the gap. Written as DNA, the CDR3 is TGCGCCAGCAGCCGCGATCCAACCTACGAGCAGTACTTC. Protein sequence: CASSRDPTYEQYF.

The V call is TRBV29-1, the J call TRBJ2-1; weak D call: TRBD1 (6 bases). CDR1 and CDR2 from the germline V gene are SQVTM and ANQGSEA. The V and J ends lost 6 bases and 7 bases respectively, with 13 bases between them. The CDR3 consists of 12 residues. CDR3 bases: TGCAGCGTCGGACAGTCAAGAAATGAGCAGTTCTTC. This encodes CSVGQSRNEQFF.

A few counts support this clonotype. This sequence joins TRBV7-9 and TRBJ2-4; 7 bases match TRBD2. Germline-derived CDR1 and CDR2 are SEHNR and FQNEAQ (reference sequence). This CDR3 has 15 amino acids. V gave up 5 bases and J gave up 9 bases; unmatched junction bases: 13. The CDR3 region is CASSGLLSSGTIQYF. The CDR3 coding sequence is TGTGCCAGCAGCGGTTTACTCAGCAGCGGGACCATTCAGTACTTC.

This clonotype came up a few times. The chain has TRBV6-2 or TRBV6-3 and TRBJ2-2, with D tentatively TRBD1 or TRBD2 (6 bases each). Trimming took 2 bases from V and 5 from J, leaving 9 bases between them. The CDR3 length is 14 residues. Germline CDR1 MNHEY, CDR2 SVGEGT. The CDR3 protein is CASSYGGGTGELFF. The CDR3 DNA reads as TGTGCCAGCAGTTACGGAGGGGGAACCGGGGAGCTGTTTTTT.

This clonotype was counted only a few times. The chain has TRBV7-9 and TRBJ2-2; the D is unclear. CDR1 and CDR2 from the germline V gene are SEHNR and FQNEAQ (reference sequence). The CDR3 consists of 14 residues. Trimming shortened V by 2 bases and J by 4 bases, and 8 bases separated the two germline ends. The CDR3 region is CASSLLSATGELFF. The CDR3 DNA sequence: TGTGCCAGCAGCTTACTTTCAGCCACCGGGGAGCTGTTTTTT. Based on the CDR3 plus reference TRBV7-9 and TRBJ2-2, the full variable domain is DTGVSQNPRHKITKRGQNVTFRCDPISEHNRLYWYRQTLGQGPEFLTYFQNEAQLEKSRLLSDRFSAERPKGSFSTLEIQRTEQGDSAMYLCASSLLSATGELFFGEGSRLTVL.

This chain uses TRBV10-3 with TRBJ1-2; 9 bases are shared with TRBD1. Trimming removed 6 bases from V and 4 bases from J; junction bases left unmatched: 6. There are 14 residues in the CDR3. Germline-derived CDR1 and CDR2 are ENHRY and SYGVKD. This chain's CDR3 is CAISKGQGGYGYTF. The DNA for the CDR3 is TGTGCCATCAGCAAGGGACAGGGCGGCTATGGCTACACCTTC.

As regards this clonotype: Lacking the conserved final phenylalanine or tryptophan, this CDR3 likely reflects a read error. CDR3 nucleotides: TGTGCCAGCAGCTTAACCAATTCCTACAATGAGCAGTTCCTC. As protein: CASSLTNSYNEQFL. The rearrangement uses TRBV11-2 and TRBJ2-1; no clear D gene. The V end lost 2 bases, the J end lost 1 base, and 6 bases lay between the germline ends. The CDR3 has 14 residues. Germline lookup yields CDR1 SGHAT and CDR2 FQNNGV.

About this clonotype itself: Its ends do not fully match the called genes, so a read error is possible. The J gene is TRBJ2-3, the V gene TRBV4-2; 8 bases are a match to TRBD2. The CDR3 covers 16 residues. Germline V CDR1 and CDR2: LGHNA, YNFKEQ. CDR3 sequence: CACSPFRGGSTDTQYF. The CDR3 DNA reads TGTGCCTGCAGCCCTTTCCGGGGGGGAAGCACAGATACGCAGTATTTT.

This clonotype was found a few times. CDR3 in DNA: TGTGCCAGCAGTTACCCAGGGGTTCCAACCTACGAGCAGTACTTC. As protein: CASSYPGVPTYEQYF. This chain joins TRBV28 and TRBJ2-7, with a tentative D call TRBD1 (6 bases). V was trimmed by 4 bases and J by 2 bases, leaving 15 bases between them. CDR3 length: 15 residues. Per germline, CDR1 MDHEN and CDR2 SYDVKM. Filled out from reference TRBV28 and TRBJ2-7, the complete variable domain reads DVKVTQSSRYLVKRTGEKVFLECVQDMDHENMFWYRQDPGLGLRLIYFSYDVKMKEKGDIPEGYSVSREKKERFSLILESASTNQTSMYLCASSYPGVPTYEQYFGPGTRLTVT.

The sample holds a few counts of this clonotype. This rearrangement joins TRBV5-1 to TRBJ1-6, with D possibly TRBD1 on 6 matching bases. Trimming took 3 bases from V and 8 from J, leaving 15 bases between them. Germline assignment: CDR1 SGHRS and CDR2 YFSETQ. There are 15 residues in the CDR3. The CDR3: CASSSSDRTDSPLHF. The CDR3 DNA sequence: TGCGCCAGCAGCTCATCCGACAGGACTGATTCACCCCTCCACTTT. Using reference TRBV5-1 and TRBJ1-6 for the parts outside the CDR3, the full variable domain is KAGVTQTPRYLIKTRGQQVTLSCSPISGHRSVSWYQQTPGQGLQFLFEYFSETQRNKGNFPGRFSGRQFSNSRSEMNVSTLELGDSALYLCASSSSDRTDSPLHFGNGTRLTVT.

This clonotype was counted once. Just one base apart from a much larger clone, this may be a read error. This chain joins TRBV5-1 and TRBJ1-1, with unresolved D. CDR3 length equals 17 residues. The germline CDR1 and CDR2 sequences are SGHRS and YFSETQ. CDR3 loop: CTSSVGDWQTLNTEAFF. The DNA of the CDR3 is TGCACCAGCAGCGTGGGTGACTGGCAGACCTTGAACACTGAAGCTTTCTTT.

To note about this clonotype: One junction end disagrees with the germline gene, perhaps due to a read error. This chain joins TRBV5-1 and TRBJ2-1; TRBD2 is a possible D gene (5 bases). Germline V gene lookup returns CDR1 SGHRS and CDR2 YFSETQ. The CDR3 runs to 16 residues. This CDR3 reads CASSLARAAGGNEQFF. The DNA of the CDR3 is TGCGCCAGCAGTTTGGCCCGGGCAGCAGGAGGCAATGAGCAGTTCTTC.

As to this clonotype: A read error may account for a junction end that differs from germline. The chain has TRBV20-1 and TRBJ1-1, with D tentatively TRBD1 (6 bases). Germline CDR1 DFQATT, CDR2 SNEGSKA (reference sequence). The CDR3 has 16 residues. CDR3 nucleotides: TGCAGTGTTAGAGATGTATCCGGACAGCCGAACACTGAAGCTTTCTTT. It codes for CSVRDVSGQPNTEAFF.

This clonotype has just a few counts. This chain uses TRBV12-3 or TRBV12-4 with TRBJ2-2, with D uncertain. Trimming took 1 base from V and 7 from J, leaving 4 bases between them. The CDR3 consists of 12 residues. In DNA form, the CDR3 reads TGTGCCAGCAGTTTAGGTGTCGGGGAGCTGTTTTTT. Translating it yields CASSLGVGELFF.